What follows is one TCR beta chain and its context. Its cognate antigen is unknown. This could be a read error, since a much larger clone is one nucleotide away. The data were taken from a study of T cells in Graves' hyperthyroidism and ophthalmopathy. The study, taken as a whole, reports: Expanded thyroid clonotypes (above 0.001) were mostly also found in blood.

The CDR3 regions of TCR beta were amplified from RNA transcripts. HTBI primers were the set used in a first-round RT-PCR of the TCR CDR3. TCRdb re-derived calls from the multiplex PCR reads in MiXCR, one entry per CDR3 protein. Here the sample spans some 690,000 distinct CDR3 sequences, roughly 17% being singletons. Hyperthyroidism of Graves' type that showed no ophthalmopathy progression within 18 months was stable. Clinical symptoms, serum thyroxine and TRAb, thyroid ultrasound and orbital computed tomography were used for the diagnoses. Source material for PBMCs was roughly 10 ml fresh peripheral blood. Germline CDR1 MDHEN, CDR2 SYDVKM. The CDR3 runs 15 residues. V lost 6 bases, J lost 4 bases, and 15 bases lay in between.

The TCR sequence derives from a man aged 50-60 years with Graves' hyperthyroidism. Input material: blood. This rearrangement joins TRBV28 to TRBJ1-4; possibly TRBD1 for D (5 bases). The CDR3 DNA reads as TGTGCCAGCAGGTTTTGGGGACCCAGTAATGAAAAACTGTTTTTT. The encoded protein is CASRFWGPSNEKLFF.